Presented here are 17 T cell receptor beta chains from one specimen sequenced in a study of shared clonotypes between healthy human individuals. Here immunoSEQ multiplex PCR was the method, and the copy in TCRdb shows in-frame clones only, minus some. This sample has roughly 640,000 clones, with around 97% found just once. Sample: naive CD4+ T cells sorted from blood. Subset noted: CD45RA+ positively selected. The receptors derive from a woman aged 30 to 39 in good health.

The rearrangement links TRBV28 to TRBJ1-4; 12 positions agree with TRBD1. The junction had 7 bases not matched to a gene; V was cut back by 4 bases and J by 10 bases. The CDR3 runs 15 residues. Germline CDR1 is MDHEN and CDR2 is SYDVKM. Here the CDR3 reads CASSSGGTGGRKLFF. CDR3 in DNA: TGTGCCAGCAGTTCCGGTGGGACAGGGGGCAGAAAACTGTTTTTT.

The chain couples TRBV19 to TRBJ2-7, with 14 bases aligning to TRBD2. The V segment lost 5 bases and the J segment 6 bases; nucleotides outside the gene matches: 9. The length of the CDR3 is 16 residues. Looked up from germline, CDR1 is LNHDA and CDR2 is SQIVND (reference sequence). The CDR3 sequence is CASSPRLAGGPSEQYF. The CDR3 nucleotides are TGTGCCAGTAGTCCGCGACTAGCGGGAGGGCCTAGCGAGCAGTACTTC.

V and J are TRBV5-6 and TRBJ1-4, with a possible D match to TRBD1 (5 bases). The CDR3 totals 18 residues. CDR1 and CDR2 from the germline V gene are SGHDT and YYEEEE. The V gene lost 5 bases and the J gene lost 2 bases, with 22 bases spanning the gap. Here the CDR3 reads CASSYQGMSKGTNEKLFF. CDR3 bases: TGTGCCAGCAGTTATCAGGGCATGTCAAAGGGGACTAATGAAAAACTGTTTTTT.

As to this clone: At one boundary the junction diverges from the germline segment, which might be a read error. The chain has TRBV10-3 and TRBJ2-7, with D maybe TRBD1 (6 bases). This CDR3 contains 14 residues. CDR1 is ENHRY and CDR2 is SYGVKD in the germline V gene. The CDR3 loop is CAISAWDKSSEQYF. The CDR3 DNA is TGTGCCATCAGTGCATGGGACAAATCCTCCGAGCAGTACTTC.

CDR3 coding DNA: TGTGCCAGCAGCTCCCAAAATGAAAAACTGTTTTTT. As protein: CASSSQNEKLFF. The genes are TRBV7-9 and TRBJ1-4, with D uncertain. Trimming shortened V by 4 bases and J by 5 bases, and 5 bases separated the two germline ends. The germline CDR1 and CDR2 sequences are SEHNR and FQNEAQ (reference sequence). The CDR3 has 12 amino acids.

This clone was counted a single time. The V and J genes are TRBV6-6 and TRBJ2-1; D gene unclear. V lost 6 bases and J 2 bases, leaving 11 bases between the germline ends. The CDR3 runs 14 residues. Germline values: CDR1 MNHNY, CDR2 SVGAGI (reference sequence). This chain's CDR3 is CASSSSETYNEQFF. Here the CDR3 DNA reads TGTGCCAGCAGCTCCAGTGAGACCTACAATGAGCAGTTCTTC.

The V gene is TRBV5-5, the J gene TRBJ2-2; D may match TRBD1 or TRBD2 (5 bases each). The CDR3 loop spans 15 amino acids. Germline values: CDR1 SGHKS, CDR2 YYEKEE (reference sequence). V gave up 4 bases and J gave up 2 bases, with 12 bases separating them. CDR3: CASSLGPHNTGELFF. DNA of the CDR3: TGTGCCAGCAGCCTGGGACCCCATAACACCGGGGAGCTGTTTTTT.

The chain uses TRBV2 and TRBJ1-2, with no clear D. The CDR3 loop spans 14 amino acids. V was pared by 6 bases and J by 6 bases, with 17 bases between. Germline V gene sequence: CDR1 SNHLY, CDR2 FYNNEI. The CDR3 loop is CASRTRTVPDGYTF. DNA of the CDR3: TGTGCCAGCAGGACCAGGACGGTGCCCGATGGCTACACCTTC. The complete variable domain, with remaining parts taken from reference TRBV2 and TRBJ1-2, reads EPEVTQTPSHQVTQMGQEVILRCVPISNHLYFYWYRQILGQKVEFLVSFYNNEISEKSEIFDDQFSVERPDGSNFTLKIRSTKLEDSAMYFCASRTRTVPDGYTFGSGTRLTVV.

In its sample, this clone was seen once. The chain recombines TRBV11-1 with TRBJ2-3, with unresolved D. Germline V gene data show CDR1 as SGHAT and CDR2 as FQDESV (reference sequence). Trimming shortened V by 5 bases and J by 2 bases, and 11 bases separated the two germline ends. The CDR3 extends over 14 amino acids. CDR3 sequence: CASSLSRATDTQYF. Written as DNA, the CDR3 is TGTGCCAGCAGCCTTTCACGGGCCACAGATACGCAGTATTTT.

The gene calls are TRBV10-2 and TRBJ1-1, with 10 positions matching TRBD1. The CDR3 runs to 13 residues. CDR1 and CDR2 from the germline V gene are WSHSY and SAAADI. The V gene end was trimmed by 5 bases and the J gene end by 11 bases; junction bases not matched to a gene: 8. The DNA of the CDR3 is TGCGCCAGCAGTCCCGGGACAGGGGCGCGGGCTTTCTTT. Translating gives CASSPGTGARAFF.

V is TRBV5-1 and J is TRBJ2-1; 10 bases are shared with TRBD2. Germline lookup yields CDR1 SGHRS and CDR2 YFSETQ. This CDR3 region has 14 residues. With 2 bases clipped from V and 5 bases from J, the junction kept 1 base outside the gene matches. The CDR3 loop is CASSFGLADNEQFF. DNA of the CDR3: TGCGCCAGCAGCTTCGGACTAGCGGACAATGAGCAGTTCTTC.

The chain is built from TRBV4-1 and TRBJ2-1; the D call may be TRBD1 or TRBD2 (5 bases each). Germline-derived CDR1 and CDR2 are MGHRA and YSYEKL. The germline V and J ends were trimmed by 3 bases and 0 bases, with 12 bases remaining between them. The CDR3 has 16 amino acids. Written as DNA, the CDR3 is TGCGCCAGCAGCCAGGGACGGGTCGGCTCCTACAATGAGCAGTTCTTC. Its translation: CASSQGRVGSYNEQFF.

The rearrangement uses TRBV2 and TRBJ1-2, with 8 bases aligning to TRBD1. The trim removed 6 bases at V and 6 bases at J, leaving 12 bases unmatched. This CDR3 spans 15 amino acids. Per the germline V gene, CDR1 is SNHLY and CDR2 is FYNNEI. The CDR3 DNA reads TGTGCCAGCAGGTGGGGCAGGGGGCGCGTCGATGGCTACACCTTC. Amino acids: CASRWGRGRVDGYTF.

The chain carries TRBV28 and TRBJ1-5; the match to TRBD1 covers 7 bases. Trimming cost V 5 bases and J 7 bases; bases outside gene matches: 5. Germline-derived CDR1 and CDR2 are MDHEN and SYDVKM. This CDR3 is 13 amino acids long. CDR3 sequence (DNA): TGTGCCAGCAGTATACAGGGGTTCCAGCCCCAGCATTTT. Protein: CASSIQGFQPQHF.

The genes are TRBV4-1 and TRBJ2-5; weak D call: TRBD2 (6 bases). V was trimmed by 0 bases and J by 9 bases, leaving 20 bases between them. This CDR3 is built from 16 residues. CDR1 is MGHRA, CDR2 YSYEKL, per germline. Here the CDR3 DNA reads TGCGCCAGCAGCCAAGAATACCCCGGACGGGGGATGGCCCAGTACTTC. Its translation: CASSQEYPGRGMAQYF.

This chain connects TRBV10-1 to TRBJ2-3; tentatively, D is TRBD1 (6 bases). V was shortened by 5 bases and J by 1 base, with 19 bases between the two germline ends. The CDR3 consists of 17 residues. Germline V CDR1 and CDR2: WNHNN, SYGVQD (reference sequence). The DNA for the CDR3 is TGCGCCAGCAGTCGTTACGCCGGGACAACACGCACAGATACGCAGTATTTT. Translating it yields CASSRYAGTTRTDTQYF.

The rearrangement joins TRBV5-8 to TRBJ1-2; 9 positions agree with TRBD1. The CDR3 is 14 amino acids. Germline-derived CDR1 and CDR2 are SGHTS and YDEGEE. J gave up 4 bases and V 2 bases, and 3 bases lay outside the gene matches. This CDR3 is CASSLQGAGYGYTF. Here the CDR3 DNA reads TGTGCCAGCAGCTTACAGGGGGCAGGCTATGGCTACACCTTC.